The subject of this entry is one TCR beta chain. What this receptor recognizes is not known. There are no base qualities to consult, and no much larger clone falls within one base. The data stem from a study of T cell responses to AZD1222 COVID-19 vaccine (dated by TCRdb to the early 2020s). Regarding the complete study: Because spike-specific TCR depth and breadth did not differ between the two schedules, AZD1222 recipients who got a second dose at roughly 4 weeks were pooled with those who got a second dose at roughly 12 weeks. TCR sequencing covered 230 or so trial participants: 207 given two doses of AZD1222 and 26 given two doses of MenACWY control vaccine. Trial participants were enrolled into age subgroups of 18-55, 56-69 and 70-plus years, which contained around 140, 26 and 57 TCR-sequenced participants, respectively. The paper's findings and limits, for the study overall: No day 14 peak-response samples were available, so repertoires were characterized only after the peak T cell response. Conclusions about previously exposed vaccinees are limited, since just a handful of AZD1222 recipients were seropositive for SARS-CoV-2 at baseline. A significant rise in spike-specific TCR breadth and depth was observed after two AZD1222 doses relative to day 0 and relative to MenACWY recipients. Vaccine-associated CD4 TCRs spanned the whole spike protein, with dominant responses in regions 160-218 and 743-854. Reportedly, almost half of the unique spike-specific TCRs recognized epitopes lying outside the regions that are mutated in the B.1.351 and B.1.1.7 variants. In the small 56-69-year group, the increase in depth fell short of significance, most likely because of low power. Participants were mostly white British, with more females than males. The authors suggested clonal diversity may have been underestimated.

The CDR3 regions of human TCRbeta chains were analyzed by immunosequencing. Regarding the original processing steps: Repertoire TCRs were checked for matches against a reference library of SARS-CoV-2-specific TCRs that had been generated using the MIRA antigen-specificity platform. Breadth meant the fraction of unique TCRs that were SARS-CoV-2-associated, whereas depth meant the fraction of total T cells that were SARS-CoV-2-associated. Using the MIRA data, each spike-specific TCR was assigned both to the spike region to which the TCR was reactive and to a CD4 or CD8 class. Log10-transformed breadth and depth values were compared by one-way ANOVA with Sidak's multiple comparisons tests. TCRdb limited this immuneACCESS table to in-frame rearrangements with V and J called. A share of clones is missing; checked studies link under half to unresolved V genes, and the rest is unexplained. V and J calls and clone size are as listed in that table; D and trimming were resolved from the DNA. In this sample the table shows roughly 140,000 clones, 80% to 90% of which occur a single time. The ten largest clones add up to under 2% of the sample.

The time point label here, explained by the study, means: baseline before first vaccination. The vaccinee samples were drawn from two UK trials, COV001 and COV002, one of which was a single-blind randomized controlled phase 2/3 trial testing AZD1222 (ChAdOx1 nCoV-19) in healthy adults. For TCRbeta chain sequencing, PBMC samples from trial participants were taken at day 0 and at day 28 after the second dose. V is clipped by 2 bases and J by 8 bases, and the sequence between their germline boundaries is 12 bases long. CDR1 and CDR2, per the germline V gene, are MNHNS and SASEGT. The CDR3 measures 14 amino acids from cysteine to phenylalanine. Just CDR3 DNA is preserved here, 42 bases in frame from base 1.

Sequencing was performed on peripheral blood, taken on day 0 of AZD1222 vaccination. This receptor was identified in an adult in good health. The chain couples TRBV6-1 to TRBJ1-4; no D gene is confidently identified. The CDR3 region: CASSESGQDEKLFF. The bases read TGTGCCAGCAGTGAAAGCGGGCAGGACGAAAAACTGTTTTTT.